Included here is one T cell receptor (beta chain) sequence, with context. Repertoires were generated with immunoSEQ multiplex PCR, while TCRdb's copy carries only in-frame clones and drops some. The data contain around 510,000 clones, roughly 79% of them singletons. The data originate from a study of shared clonotypes between healthy human individuals. The CDR3 is 14 residues long. With 3 bases removed from V and 6 bases from J, the gap between germline ends came to 15 bases. CDR1 and CDR2 (germline): KGHSH, LQKENI. The J gene is TRBJ2-7, the V gene TRBV18; D gene unclear. This TCR was sampled from a middle-aged woman in good health. Some clones in this sample may be carry-over from other donors' samples. Material: PBMCs. CDR3 amino acids: CASSPRLGDIEQYF. The CDR3 DNA is TGTGCCAGCTCACCCCGGTTAGGCGACATCGAGCAGTACTTC.